This T cell receptor (beta chain) stems from a study of shared clonotypes between healthy human individuals. As for the study in general: Donors consisted of a couple of women and a few men between 18 and 49. Study-wide findings and caveats: In contrast to clonotypes shared by all four donors, non-shared clonotypes had lower generation probabilities. Deeper or shallower sequencing was expected to change how clonotypes are shared among donors.

Germline values: CDR1 MNHNY, CDR2 SVGAGI (reference sequence). The CDR3 has 13 amino acids. Trimming pared 6 bases from V and 4 bases from J, leaving 10 bases between. Healthy HIV-negative adults with no recent acute infections or vaccinations were recruited as donors. On this clone: Its antigen remains unknown.

Here immunoSEQ multiplex PCR was the method, and the copy in TCRdb shows in-frame clones only, minus some. The repertoire has approximately 1,000,000 clones, approximately 80% of them found once; the top ten carry under 0.65%. The V gene is TRBV6-6, the J gene TRBJ1-3, with unresolved D. The TCR sequence derives from a young man in good health. Some clones in this sample may be carry-over from other donors' samples. The sequencing input was memory CD4+ T cells from PBMCs. As for subset: CD45RA-negative fraction. CDR3 in amino acids: CASRPGKGNTIYF. CDR3 bases: TGTGCCAGCAGACCGGGAAAAGGAAACACCATATATTTT.